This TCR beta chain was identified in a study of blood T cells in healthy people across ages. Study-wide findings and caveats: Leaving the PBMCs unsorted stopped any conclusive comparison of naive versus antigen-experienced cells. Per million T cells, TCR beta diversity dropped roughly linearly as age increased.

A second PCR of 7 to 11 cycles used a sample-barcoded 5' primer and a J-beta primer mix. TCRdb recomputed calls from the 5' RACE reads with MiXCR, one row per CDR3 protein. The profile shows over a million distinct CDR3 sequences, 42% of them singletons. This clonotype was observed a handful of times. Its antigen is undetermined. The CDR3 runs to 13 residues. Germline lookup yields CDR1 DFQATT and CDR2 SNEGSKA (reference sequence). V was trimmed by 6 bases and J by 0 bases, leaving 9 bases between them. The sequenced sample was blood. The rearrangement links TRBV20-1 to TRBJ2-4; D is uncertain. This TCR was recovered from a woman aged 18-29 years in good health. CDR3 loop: CSAHTLAKNIQYF. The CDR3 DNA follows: TGCAGTGCACATACTTTAGCCAAAAACATTCAGTACTTC.